This T cell receptor beta chain was sequenced for a study of blood T cells in healthy people across ages. For the second PCR, which ran for about 6 to 12 cycles, a sample-barcoded 5' primer and a J-beta primer mix were used. TCRdb re-derived calls from the 5' RACE reads in MiXCR, one entry per CDR3 protein. This table holds 500,000 to 550,000 distinct CDR3 sequences, approximately 25% found once. Points from the study as a whole: Researchers said unsorted PBMCs prevented a conclusive naive versus antigen-experienced comparison.

With 2 bases removed from V and 6 bases from J, the gap between germline ends came to 15 bases. CDR1 and CDR2 from the germline V gene are SEHNR and FQNEAQ (reference sequence). The CDR3 extends over 15 amino acids. Comments on this clonotype: Its antigen remains unknown.

These sequences were also reported in another study, on T cells of mothers and their children. From that second work: The second PCR's M1S primer added sample barcodes and 2-4 random nucleotides. Researchers report slightly higher, though non-significant, overlap in related mother-child pairs than in unrelated pairs.

The TCR originated in a boy between 10 and 17 years old in good health. The gene calls are TRBV7-9 and TRBJ2-3, with D maybe TRBD1 (6 bases). Sample: blood. Here the CDR3 DNA reads TGTGCCAGCAGCTTAATAGGACAGCTGTGGGATACGCAGTATTTT. This translates into CASSLIGQLWDTQYF.